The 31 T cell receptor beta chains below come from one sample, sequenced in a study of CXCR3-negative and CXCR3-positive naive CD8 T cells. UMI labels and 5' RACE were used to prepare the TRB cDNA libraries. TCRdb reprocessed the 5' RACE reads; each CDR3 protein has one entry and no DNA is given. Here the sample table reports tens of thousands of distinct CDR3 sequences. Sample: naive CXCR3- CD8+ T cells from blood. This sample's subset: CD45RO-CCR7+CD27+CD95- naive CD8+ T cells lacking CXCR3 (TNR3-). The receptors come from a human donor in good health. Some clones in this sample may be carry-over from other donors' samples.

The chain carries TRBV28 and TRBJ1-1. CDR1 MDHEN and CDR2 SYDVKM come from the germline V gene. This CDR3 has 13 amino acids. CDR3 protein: CASSPELNTEAFF.

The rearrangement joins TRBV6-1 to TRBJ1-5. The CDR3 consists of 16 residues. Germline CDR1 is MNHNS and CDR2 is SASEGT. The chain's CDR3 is CASRPRGEYSNQPQHF.

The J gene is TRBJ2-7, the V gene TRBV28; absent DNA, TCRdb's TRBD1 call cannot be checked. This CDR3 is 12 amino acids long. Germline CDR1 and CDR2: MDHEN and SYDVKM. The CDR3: CASSTGPYEQYF.

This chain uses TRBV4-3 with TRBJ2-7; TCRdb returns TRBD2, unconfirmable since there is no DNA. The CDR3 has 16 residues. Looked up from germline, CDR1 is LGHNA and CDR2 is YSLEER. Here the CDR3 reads CASSQGGDGGSYEQYF.

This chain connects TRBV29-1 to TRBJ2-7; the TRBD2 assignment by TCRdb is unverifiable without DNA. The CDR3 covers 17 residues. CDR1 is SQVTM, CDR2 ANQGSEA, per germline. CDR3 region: CSVGPGNLAGEGYEQYF.

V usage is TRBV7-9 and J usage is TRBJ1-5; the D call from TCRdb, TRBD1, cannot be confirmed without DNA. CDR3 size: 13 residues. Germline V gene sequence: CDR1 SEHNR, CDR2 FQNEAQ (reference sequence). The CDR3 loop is CASKAGDNQPQHF. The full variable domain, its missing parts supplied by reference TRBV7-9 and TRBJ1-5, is DTGVSQNPRHKITKRGQNVTFRCDPISEHNRLYWYRQTLGQGPEFLTYFQNEAQLEKSRLLSDRFSAERPKGSFSTLEIQRTEQGDSAMYLCASKAGDNQPQHFGDGTRLSIL.

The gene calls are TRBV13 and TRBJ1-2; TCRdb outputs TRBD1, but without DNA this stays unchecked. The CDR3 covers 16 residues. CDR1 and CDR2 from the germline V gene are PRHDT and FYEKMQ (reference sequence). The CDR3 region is CASSSRSVSENYGYTF.

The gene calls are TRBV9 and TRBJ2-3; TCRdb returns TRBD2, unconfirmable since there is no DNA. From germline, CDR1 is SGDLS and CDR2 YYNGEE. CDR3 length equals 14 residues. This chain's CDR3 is CASSVERVTDTQYF.

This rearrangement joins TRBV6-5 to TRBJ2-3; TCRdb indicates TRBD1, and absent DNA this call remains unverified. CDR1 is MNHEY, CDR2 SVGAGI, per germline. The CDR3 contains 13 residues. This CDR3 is CASRSGTTDTQYF.

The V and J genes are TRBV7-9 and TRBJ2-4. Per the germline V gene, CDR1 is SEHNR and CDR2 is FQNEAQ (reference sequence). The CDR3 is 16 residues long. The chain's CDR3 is CASSLIGEAAKNIQYF.

CDR3 protein: CASSLALGQTEALF. J is TRBJ1-1 and V is TRBV12-3 or TRBV12-4; without DNA, the TCRdb call of TRBD1 cannot be checked. The CDR3 is made up of 14 amino acids.

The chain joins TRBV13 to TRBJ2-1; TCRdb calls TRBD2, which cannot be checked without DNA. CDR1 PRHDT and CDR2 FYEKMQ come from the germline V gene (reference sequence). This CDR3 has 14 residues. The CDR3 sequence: CASHGRLAGNEQFF.

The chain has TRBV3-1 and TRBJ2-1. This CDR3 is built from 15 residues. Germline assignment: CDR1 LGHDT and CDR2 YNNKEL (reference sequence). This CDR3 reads CASSPKPRPPHEQFF.

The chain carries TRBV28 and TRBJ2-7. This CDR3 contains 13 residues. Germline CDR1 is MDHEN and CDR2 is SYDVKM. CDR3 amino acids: CASSFGQLYEQYF. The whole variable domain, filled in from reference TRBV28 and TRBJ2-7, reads DVKVTQSSRYLVKRTGEKVFLECVQDMDHENMFWYRQDPGLGLRLIYFSYDVKMKEKGDIPEGYSVSREKKERFSLILESASTNQTSMYLCASSFGQLYEQYFGPGTRLTVT.

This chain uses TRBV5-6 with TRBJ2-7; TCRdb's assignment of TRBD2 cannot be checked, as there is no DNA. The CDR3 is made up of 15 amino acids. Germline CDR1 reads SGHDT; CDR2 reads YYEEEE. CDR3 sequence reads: CASSLARVREDEQYF.

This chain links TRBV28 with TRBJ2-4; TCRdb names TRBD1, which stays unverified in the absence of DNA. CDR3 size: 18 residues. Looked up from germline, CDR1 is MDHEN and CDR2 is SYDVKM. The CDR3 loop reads CASSLYGTGGIAKNIQYF.

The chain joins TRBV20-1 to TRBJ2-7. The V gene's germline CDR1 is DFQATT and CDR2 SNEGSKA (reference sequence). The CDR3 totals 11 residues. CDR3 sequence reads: CSAQDGAEQYF.

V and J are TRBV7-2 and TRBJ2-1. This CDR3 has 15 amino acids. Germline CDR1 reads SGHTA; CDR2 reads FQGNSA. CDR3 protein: CASSSDLLSYNEQFF.

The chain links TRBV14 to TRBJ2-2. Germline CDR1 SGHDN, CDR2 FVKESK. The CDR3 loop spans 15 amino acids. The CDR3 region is CASSLSGANTGELFF.

CDR3 sequence: CASSAAKVYEQYF. V and J are TRBV2 and TRBJ2-7; TCRdb proposes TRBD2, but this gene call is untestable without DNA. CDR1 and CDR2 from the germline V gene are SNHLY and FYNNEI. CDR3 length: 13 amino acids. Full variable domain (missing parts from reference TRBV2 and TRBJ2-7): EPEVTQTPSHQVTQMGQEVILRCVPISNHLYFYWYRQILGQKVEFLVSFYNNEISEKSEIFDDQFSVERPDGSNFTLKIRSTKLEDSAMYFCASSAAKVYEQYFGPGTRLTVT.

This CDR3 reads CASSVRQAYSYNEQFF. The V call is TRBV12-3 or TRBV12-4, the J call TRBJ2-1; TCRdb outputs TRBD1, but without DNA this stays unchecked. This CDR3 is 16 amino acids long.

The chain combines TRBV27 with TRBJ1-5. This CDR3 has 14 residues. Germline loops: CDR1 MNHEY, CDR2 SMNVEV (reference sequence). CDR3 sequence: CASSPINSNQPQHF.

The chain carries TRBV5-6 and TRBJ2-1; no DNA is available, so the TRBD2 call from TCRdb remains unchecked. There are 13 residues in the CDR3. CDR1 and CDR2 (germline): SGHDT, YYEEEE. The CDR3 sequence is CASSFWEGYEQFF.

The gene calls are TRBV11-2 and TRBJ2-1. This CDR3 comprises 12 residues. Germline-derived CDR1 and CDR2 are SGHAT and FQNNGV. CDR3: CAGSLGSGEQFF.

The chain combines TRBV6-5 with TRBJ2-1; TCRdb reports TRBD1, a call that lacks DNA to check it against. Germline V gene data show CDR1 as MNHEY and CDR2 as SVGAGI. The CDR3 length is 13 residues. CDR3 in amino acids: CASSQGQGDEQFF.

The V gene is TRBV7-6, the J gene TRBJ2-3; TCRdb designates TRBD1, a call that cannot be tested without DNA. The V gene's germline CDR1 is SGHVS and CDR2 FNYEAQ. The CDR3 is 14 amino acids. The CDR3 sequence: CASSLAGGTDTQYF.

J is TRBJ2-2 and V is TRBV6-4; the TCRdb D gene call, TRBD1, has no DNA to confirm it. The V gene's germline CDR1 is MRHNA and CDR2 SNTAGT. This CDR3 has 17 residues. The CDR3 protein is CASSDPQGTANTGELFF.

The CDR3 is CSATQPGQTPYEQYF. J is TRBJ2-7 and V is TRBV20-1; the TRBD1 assignment by TCRdb is unverifiable without DNA. Looked up from germline, CDR1 is DFQATT and CDR2 is SNEGSKA (reference sequence). The CDR3 is made up of 15 amino acids.

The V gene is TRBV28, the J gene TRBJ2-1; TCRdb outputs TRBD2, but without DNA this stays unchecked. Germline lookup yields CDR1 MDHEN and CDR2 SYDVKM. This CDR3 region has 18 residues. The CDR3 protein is CASSFPLQGSDLYNEQFF.

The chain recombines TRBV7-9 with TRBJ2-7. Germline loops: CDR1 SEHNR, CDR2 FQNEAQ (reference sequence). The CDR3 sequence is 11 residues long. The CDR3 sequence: CASSLSYEQYF.

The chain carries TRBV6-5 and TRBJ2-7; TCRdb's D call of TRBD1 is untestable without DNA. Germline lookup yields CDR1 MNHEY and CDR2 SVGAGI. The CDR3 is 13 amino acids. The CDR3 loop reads CASAPRGGYEQYF.